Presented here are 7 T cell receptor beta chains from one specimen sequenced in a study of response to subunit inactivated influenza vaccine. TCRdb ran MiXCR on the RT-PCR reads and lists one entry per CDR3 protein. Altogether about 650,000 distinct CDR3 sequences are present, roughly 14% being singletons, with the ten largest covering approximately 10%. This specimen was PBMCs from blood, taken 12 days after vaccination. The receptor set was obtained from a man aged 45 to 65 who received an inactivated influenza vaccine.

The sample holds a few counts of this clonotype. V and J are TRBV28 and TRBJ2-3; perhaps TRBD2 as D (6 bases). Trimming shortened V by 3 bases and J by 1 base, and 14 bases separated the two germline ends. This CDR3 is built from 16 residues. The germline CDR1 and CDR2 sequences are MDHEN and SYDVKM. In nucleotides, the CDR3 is TGTGCCAGCAGTTTTCAAGCGGGTGACGGCACAGATACGCAGTATTTT. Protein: CASSFQAGDGTDTQYF.

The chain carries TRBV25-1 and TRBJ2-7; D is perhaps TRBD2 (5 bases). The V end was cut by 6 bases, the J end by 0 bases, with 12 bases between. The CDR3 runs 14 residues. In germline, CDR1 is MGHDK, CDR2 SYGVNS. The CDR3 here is CASRTGFPSYEQYF. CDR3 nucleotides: TGTGCCAGCAGAACGGGGTTCCCCTCCTACGAGCAGTACTTC.

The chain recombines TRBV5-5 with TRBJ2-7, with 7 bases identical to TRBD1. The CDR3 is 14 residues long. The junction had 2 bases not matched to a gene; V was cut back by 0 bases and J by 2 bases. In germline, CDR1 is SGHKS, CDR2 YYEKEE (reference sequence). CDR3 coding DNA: TGTGCCAGCAGCTTGGGGGACAGCACCTACGAGCAGTACTTC. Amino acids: CASSLGDSTYEQYF.

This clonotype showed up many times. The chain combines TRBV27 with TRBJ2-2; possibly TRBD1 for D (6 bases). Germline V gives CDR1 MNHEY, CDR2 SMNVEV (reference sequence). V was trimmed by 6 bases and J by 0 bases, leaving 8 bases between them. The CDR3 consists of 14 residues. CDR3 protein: CASRGAPNTGELFF. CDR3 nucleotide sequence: TGTGCCAGCAGGGGGGCCCCGAACACCGGGGAGCTGTTTTTT.

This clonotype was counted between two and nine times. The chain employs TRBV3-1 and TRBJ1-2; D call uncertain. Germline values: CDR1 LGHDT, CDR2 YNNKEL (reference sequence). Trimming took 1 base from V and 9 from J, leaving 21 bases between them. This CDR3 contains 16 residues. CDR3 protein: CASSQGAPGKVKSYTF. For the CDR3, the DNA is TGTGCCAGCAGCCAAGGGGCACCGGGAAAGGTAAAGAGCTACACCTTC.

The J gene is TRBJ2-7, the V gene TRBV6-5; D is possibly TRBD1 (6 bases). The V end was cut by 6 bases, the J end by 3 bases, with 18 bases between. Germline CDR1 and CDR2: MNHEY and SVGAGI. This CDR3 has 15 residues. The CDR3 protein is CASSYIGQQVYEQYF. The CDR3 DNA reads TGTGCCAGCAGCTACATCGGACAGCAGGTCTACGAGCAGTACTTC.

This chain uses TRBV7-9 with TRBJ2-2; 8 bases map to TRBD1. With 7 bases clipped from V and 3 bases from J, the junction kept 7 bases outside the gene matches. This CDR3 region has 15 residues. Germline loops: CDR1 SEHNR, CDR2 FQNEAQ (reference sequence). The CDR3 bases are TGTGCCAGCACCATCGGACAGGGCGACACCGGGGAGCTGTTTTTT. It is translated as CASTIGQGDTGELFF.